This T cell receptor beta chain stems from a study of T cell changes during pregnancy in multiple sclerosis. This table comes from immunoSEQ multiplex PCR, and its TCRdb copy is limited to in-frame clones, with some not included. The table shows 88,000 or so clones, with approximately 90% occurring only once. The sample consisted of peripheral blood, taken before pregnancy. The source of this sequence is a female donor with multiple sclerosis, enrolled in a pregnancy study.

Here the CDR3 reads CASSYSWTSSYEQYF. CDR3 sequence (DNA): TGTGCCAGCAGTTACTCGTGGACTAGCAGTTACGAGCAGTACTTC. This chain uses TRBV6-5 with TRBJ2-7; 8 bases line up with TRBD2. Per germline, CDR1 MNHEY and CDR2 SVGAGI. This CDR3 has 15 amino acids. J gave up 4 bases and V 0 bases, and 5 bases lay outside the gene matches.